The clone carrying this T cell receptor beta chain showed up just a few times. The target antigen is unknown. The data derive from a study of OX40 agonist ivuxolimab in advanced cancers. Study-wide background: Enrolled patients in dose escalation had cancers that were hepatocellular carcinoma, melanoma, renal cell or head and neck cancer. Allowance was made for prior anti-PD-1, anti-PD-L1 or anti-CTLA-4 therapy, and 40% to 45% had some. Study conclusions and caveats: In a subset of nonresponders, normalized T-cell clonal expansion was also low. Relative to CD4+ cells, CD8+ T cells on average had more expanded clones.

Sequencing used immunoSEQ multiplex PCR; TCRdb keeps in-frame clones, though not all of them. The sample has 65,000 to 85,000 clones; around nine tenths are singletons. The V gene lost 0 bases and the J gene lost 0 bases, with 10 bases spanning the gap. Germline CDR1 is SGHTS and CDR2 is YDEGEE. The CDR3 covers 15 residues. This TCR was recovered from an adult with an advanced solid tumor such as melanoma, head and neck, liver or kidney cancer. Sample: CD4+ or CD8+ T cells sorted from blood, taken in a trial of the OX40 agonist ivuxolimab. This chain joins TRBV5-8 and TRBJ2-7; no reliable D call. CDR3: CASSLGRWDSYEQYF. As DNA, the CDR3 is TGTGCCAGCAGCTTGGGACGGTGGGACTCCTACGAGCAGTACTTC. Supplemented by reference TRBV5-8 and TRBJ2-7, the full variable domain reads EAGVTQSPTHLIKTRGQQATLRCSPISGHTSVYWYQQALGLGLQFLLWYDEGEERNRGNFPPRFSGRQFPNYSSELNVNALELEDSALYLCASSLGRWDSYEQYFGPGTRLTVT.